This T cell receptor (beta chain) was documented in a study of vaccination and CD4 T cells after COVID-19. Sequence data for DNA of cultured CD4+ T cells were generated by the Oncomine TCR Beta short-read assay. Genomic DNA was taken out of cultured CD4+ T cells by extraction. TCRdb re-analysed the PCR reads in MiXCR, keeping a single row per CDR3 protein. Of about 24,000 distinct CDR3 sequences in the sample, around 42% were seen once. A note on this clonotype: Its target is unknown.

Time point specified: late sampling 161 to 241 days after vaccination in three convalescent patients. The sample's treatment: roughly nine-day PBMC culture with coronavirus spike peptide pools or control peptides (ViraFEST assay). Peptide pools at approximately 10 ug/ml, together with 7.5 to 10 IU/ml IL-2, were added to cultures of 2 million to 2.5 million PBMCs per well. Negative selection enriched CD4+ T cells from cultures at roughly 10 days. This clonotype originated in a human donor who had recovered from COVID-19. The sequenced sample was CD4+ T cells from blood, cultured in vitro, obtained about 7 months after SARS-CoV-2 vaccination.

The CDR3 here is CASRRAKGGEQFF. The DNA of the CDR3 is TGTGCCAGCAGGCGTGCTAAAGGGGGTGAGCAGTTCTTC. The genes are TRBV6-1 and TRBJ2-1; weak D call: TRBD1 (6 bases). V lost 6 bases and J 9 bases, leaving 15 bases between the germline ends. Looked up from germline, CDR1 is MNHNS and CDR2 is SASEGT. CDR3 length equals 13 residues.